The 8 T cell receptor beta chains given below trace back to one sample, sequenced in a study of blood T cell repertoires in COVID-19. The data were produced by immunoSEQ multiplex PCR, yet TCRdb's version contains in-frame clones alone and is incomplete. In the table there are roughly 150,000 clones, roughly 82% of which are singletons. The sequencing input was peripheral blood. The source is a woman between 45 and 60 years old with acute or convalescent COVID-19.

V and J are TRBV29-1 and TRBJ1-4, with 12 bases lining up with TRBD1. The germline V gene encodes CDR1 SQVTM and CDR2 ANQGSEA. This CDR3 is 19 amino acids long. V gave up 7 bases and J gave up 0 bases; unmatched junction bases: 15. CDR3 nucleotides: TGCAGCGCCTGGACGAAAGGGACAGGGGGCGTCCCAACTAATGAAAAACTGTTTTTT. This gives the protein CSAWTKGTGGVPTNEKLFF.

The chain uses TRBV25-1 and TRBJ2-7, with 8 bases that match TRBD2. With 1 base clipped from V and 4 bases from J, the junction kept 9 bases outside the gene matches. The germline gives CDR1 MGHDK, CDR2 SYGVNS. The CDR3 spans 16 residues. The CDR3 spells CASSEFALAVVYEQYF. The CDR3 bases are TGTGCCAGCAGTGAATTCGCACTAGCGGTCGTTTACGAGCAGTACTTC.

This clone appeared a few times. The chain employs TRBV18 and TRBJ1-3, with TRBD1 identical over 7 bases. Unmatched junction bases numbered 5, after V lost 3 bases and J lost 0 bases. The CDR3 loop spans 16 amino acids. Germline lookup yields CDR1 KGHSH and CDR2 LQKENI. CDR3 protein: CASSPRQGNSGNTIYF. CDR3 nucleotides: TGTGCCAGCTCACCGCGACAGGGCAACTCTGGAAACACCATATATTTT.

V and J are TRBV7-2 and TRBJ1-3; a weak D match, TRBD1 (6 bases). This CDR3 has 15 amino acids. Germline CDR1 is SGHTA and CDR2 is FQGNSA. V lost 1 base to trimming and J lost 4 bases, with 11 bases between them. The CDR3 is CASSLVRGDGNTIYF. DNA for the CDR3: TGTGCCAGCAGCTTAGTCAGGGGAGACGGAAACACCATATATTTT.

J is TRBJ2-1 and V is TRBV19, with 8 bases lining up with TRBD1. The CDR3 has 19 amino acids. V gave up 1 base and J gave up 0 bases; unmatched junction bases: 11. Germline loops: CDR1 LNHDA, CDR2 SQIVND (reference sequence). CDR3 nucleotides: TGTGCCAGTAGTATAGTAAAATGGCAGGGGGCCCCCTCCTACAATGAGCAGTTCTTC. Amino acids: CASSIVKWQGAPSYNEQFF.

The chain recombines TRBV27 with TRBJ1-6; 8 bases are a match to TRBD1. This CDR3 is built from 16 residues. Germline trimming cut 5 bases from V and 4 bases from J; bases unmatched to any gene: 7. Germline CDR1 MNHEY, CDR2 SMNVEV (reference sequence). The CDR3 sequence: CASSETGVDYNSPLHF. CDR3 nucleotide sequence: TGTGCCAGCAGTGAGACAGGGGTGGATTATAATTCACCCCTCCACTTT.

The CDR3 DNA sequence: TGTGCCAGCTCACCACCGTGGAGGGGTATTATAAGTTCAGATACGCAGTATTTT. This translates into CASSPPWRGIISSDTQYF. The chain links TRBV18 to TRBJ2-3; D is possibly TRBD2 (6 bases). Trimming stripped 0 bases from V and 4 bases from J, with 20 bases between. Germline V gives CDR1 KGHSH, CDR2 LQKENI. This CDR3 is 18 amino acids long. The full variable domain, rest sourced from reference TRBV18 and TRBJ2-3, is NAGVMQNPRHLVRRRGQEARLRCSPMKGHSHVYWYRQLPEEGLKFMVYLQKENIIDESGMPKERFSAEFPKEGPSILRIQQVVRGDSAAYFCASSPPWRGIISSDTQYFGPGTRLTVL.

This clone was counted once. This chain connects TRBV19 to TRBJ1-1; TRBD1 matches 7 bases. The CDR3 totals 14 residues. The trim removed 3 bases at V and 6 bases at J, leaving 7 bases unmatched. Germline V gene lookup returns CDR1 LNHDA and CDR2 SQIVND (reference sequence). The CDR3 is CASSIRGGDAEAFF. The CDR3 DNA reads TGTGCCAGTAGTATCCGAGGGGGCGATGCTGAAGCTTTCTTT.